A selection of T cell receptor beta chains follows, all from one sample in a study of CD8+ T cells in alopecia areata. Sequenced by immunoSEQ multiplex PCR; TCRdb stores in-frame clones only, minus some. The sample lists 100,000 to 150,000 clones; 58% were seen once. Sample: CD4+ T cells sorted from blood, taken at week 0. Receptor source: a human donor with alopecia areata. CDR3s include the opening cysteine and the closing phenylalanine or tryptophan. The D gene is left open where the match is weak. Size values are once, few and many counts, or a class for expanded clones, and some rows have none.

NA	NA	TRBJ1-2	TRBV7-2	CASSPGAGRGGYTF	TGTGCCAGCAGCCCGGGAGCAGGGAGGGGTGGCTACACCTTC
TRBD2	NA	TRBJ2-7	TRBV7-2	CASSALSSGRYEQYF	TGTGCCAGCAGCGCCCTATCTAGCGGGAGGTACGAGCAGTACTTC
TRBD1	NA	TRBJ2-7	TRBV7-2	CASSFDRGSTYEQYF	TGTGCCAGCAGCTTCGACAGGGGGTCTACCTACGAGCAGTACTTC
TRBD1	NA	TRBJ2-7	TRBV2	CASSEVRDSYEQYF	TGTGCCAGCAGTGAAGTTAGGGACAGCTACGAGCAGTACTTC
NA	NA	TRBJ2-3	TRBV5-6	CASSWPGASDTQYF	TGTGCCAGCAGTTGGCCTGGGGCGTCAGATACGCAGTATTTT
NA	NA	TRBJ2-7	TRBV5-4	CASSLRPTNSYEQYF	TGTGCCAGCAGCTTGAGACCCACCAATTCCTACGAGCAGTACTTC
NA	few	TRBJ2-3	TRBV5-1	CASSLTGEATQYF	TGCGCCAGCAGCCTCACAGGGGAGGCTACGCAGTATTTT
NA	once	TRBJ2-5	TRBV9	CASSPSLAVETQYF	TGTGCCAGCAGCCCCTCACTAGCCGTAGAGACCCAGTACTTC
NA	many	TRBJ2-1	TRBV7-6	CASSLDRVASYNEQFF	TGTGCCAGCAGCTTAGACCGGGTAGCGTCCTACAATGAGCAGTTCTTC
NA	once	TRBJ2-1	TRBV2	CASSERGTNEQFF	TGTGCCAGCAGTGAACGGGGGACTAATGAGCAGTTCTTC
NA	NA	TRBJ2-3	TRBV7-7	CASSPMTGGGDTQYF	TGTGCCAGCAGCCCAATGACAGGTGGGGGAGATACGCAGTATTTT
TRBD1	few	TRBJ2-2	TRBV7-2	CASSRLQGADGELFF	TGTGCCAGCAGCCGTTTACAGGGGGCTGACGGGGAGCTGTTTTTT
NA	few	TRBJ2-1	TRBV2	CASRSGLSYNEQFF	TGTGCCAGCAGAAGCGGTCTCTCCTACAATGAGCAGTTCTTC
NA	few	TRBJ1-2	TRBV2	CASRKGTYGYTF	TGTGCCAGCAGGAAAGGGACTTATGGCTACACCTTC